This T cell receptor (beta chain) was captured in a study of identical twins. The CDR3 runs to 14 residues. Germline values: CDR1 SGHRS, CDR2 YFSETQ. V lost 2 bases to trimming and J lost 6 bases, with 11 bases between them. This clonotype showed up many times. What it recognizes is unknown. General study points: The study found excess low generation probability among twin-shared out-of-frame alpha sequences.

TCRdb reprocessed the 5' RACE reads with MiXCR, giving one entry per CDR3 protein. The sample has roughly 770,000 distinct CDR3 sequences; about 20% are singletons. The sample also formed part of further work on T cells expressing NK-cell markers.

The chain is built from TRBV5-1 and TRBJ1-4; maybe TRBD1 (6 bases). Specimen: PBMCs. This sequence was found in a woman aged 18-29 years in good health. CDR3 residues: CASSFEQGDEKLFF. The CDR3 DNA reads as TGCGCCAGCAGCTTCGAACAGGGCGATGAAAAACTGTTTTTT.